This T cell receptor beta chain was retrieved from a study of CD8+CD57+ T cells in acquired aplastic anemia (dated by TCRdb to the late 2010s). Notes on the research overall: On average, sorted CD4+ and CD8+ cells yielded 3.2 ug of extracted DNA, with a range of about 0.17 to 27.4 ug. CD8+CD57+ expansion was defined as frequency above the mean frequency observed in healthy subjects. General conclusions and limits of the study: Roughly 29 CD8+ CDR3 sequences were found in both patients and controls but appeared to be highly expressed in patients and within the immunodominant clones of the patients. Patients and healthy controls showed no significant difference in CD8+ Simpson's diversity (P=0.060).

Genomic DNA was used as template for profiling of TCR beta VDJ combinations and CDR3 sequences. An Illumina HiSeq 2000 was used for TCR repertoire sequencing. The study's processing was this. TRBV/TRBJ rearrangement plots, CDR3 size and DJ length profiles, and Simpson's diversity index were used to assess repertoires. Whichever DNA sequence was most abundant in the deep sequencing data was defined as the immunodominant clone. CDR3 amino acid sequences were checked for sharing across subjects and were also compared against the VDJdb database and published repertoires. TCRdb redid the processing of the public reads, applying fastp at Q25 and MiXCR, and retained in-frame beta chains. Rows with one shared CDR3 protein collapse into an entry with the most common genes and DNA. The authors' filters were not applied to this entry. The sample profile shows 200,000 to 250,000 distinct CDR3 sequences; approximately 60% of them were found once. Roughly three fifths of the sample rests with the top ten.

Between the V and J ends, shortened by 5 bases and 6 bases respectively, the junction contains 13 bases. The germline V gene (reference sequence) yields DFQATT for CDR1 and SNEGSKA for CDR2. CDR3 length: 12 amino acids, cysteine to phenylalanine. Only the CDR3 DNA stays, 36 bases, in frame from base 1. Expansion of CD8+CD57+ cells had been shown by flow cytometry in the patients chosen for sequencing. Severe acquired aplastic anemia was diagnosed in all patients according to International Study of Aplastic Anemia and Agranulocytosis and Camitta criteria. At the time blood was sampled, none of the patients had received any therapy. The study deep-sequenced TCR repertoires of sorted CD4+ and CD8+ blood T cells from severe aplastic anemia patients and healthy subjects. Patients were enrolled under clinicaltrials.gov protocols 00001620, 01623167, 00001397, 00071045, 00081523 and 00961064 in the USA. Ficoll-Paque density gradient centrifugation was used to isolate peripheral blood mononuclear cells. CD4+ and CD8+ T cells were sorted by FACS or magnetic beads before DNA extraction.

This clonotype was seen ten or more times. This receptor's antigen is unknown. No per-base quality is available; no much larger clone lies one base away. The sequencing sample was made of sorted CD4+, CD8+, or CD8+CD57+ T cells (not recorded which) from PBMCs. The sequence was collected from a human donor with aplastic anemia. The rearranged chain carries TRBV20-1 and TRBJ1-2, with TRBD1 as a weak D call on 5 bases. CDR3 sequence: CSAVQEADGYTF. In nucleotides, the sequence is TGCAGTGCTGTACAGGAAGCCGATGGCTACACCTTC.